The present T cell receptor delta chain was sequenced within a study of γδ T cells in repeated Plasmodium falciparum infection. Study-level information: Malian samples came from no-transmission periods or across acute febrile malaria episodes. Study-wide findings and caveats: The Malian cohort came from a small rural village of predominantly one ethnic group. Vdelta2-negative gammadelta repertoires, largely Vdelta1+, seemingly showed infection-driven waves of new clonal selection.

TRG and TRD sequences were obtained from every sorted gammadelta sample. TCRdb fed the multiplex PCR reads into CATT to redo clone calling. The repertoire holds approximately 93,000 delta-chain clones, with over 0.75% as singletons. Vgamma9/Vdelta2+ and Vdelta2-negative gammadelta T cells were flow-sorted from PBMC for bulk sequencing. V lost 0 bases and J 2 bases, leaving 3 bases between the germline ends. The CDR3 has 12 amino acids. Germline-derived CDR1 and CDR2 are GEAIGNYY and EKD. By share, this clone counts as medium-sized. The antigen is not known. The sequence was collected from a pool of human donors (malaria-infected and uninfected, not separated). V is TRDV2 and J is TRDJ1, with D hard to call. The sample comprised gamma-delta T cells from blood. CDR3 DNA sequence: TGTGCCTGTGACACCGGAACCGATAAACTCATCTTT. The encoded protein is CACDTGTDKLIF.